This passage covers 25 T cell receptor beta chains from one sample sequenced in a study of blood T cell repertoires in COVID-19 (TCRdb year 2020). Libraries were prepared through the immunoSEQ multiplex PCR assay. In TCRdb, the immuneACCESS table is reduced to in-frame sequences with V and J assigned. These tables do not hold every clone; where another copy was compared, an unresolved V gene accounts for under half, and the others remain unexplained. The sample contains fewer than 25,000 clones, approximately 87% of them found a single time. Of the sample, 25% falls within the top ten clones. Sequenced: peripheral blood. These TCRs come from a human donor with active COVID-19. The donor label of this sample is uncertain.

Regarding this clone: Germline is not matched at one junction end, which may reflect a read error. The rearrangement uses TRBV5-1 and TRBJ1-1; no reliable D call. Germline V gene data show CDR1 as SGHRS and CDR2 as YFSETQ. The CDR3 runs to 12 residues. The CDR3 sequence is CASSSGNSEAFF. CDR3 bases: TGCGCCAGCAGCTCGGGGAACAGTGAAGCTTTCTTT.

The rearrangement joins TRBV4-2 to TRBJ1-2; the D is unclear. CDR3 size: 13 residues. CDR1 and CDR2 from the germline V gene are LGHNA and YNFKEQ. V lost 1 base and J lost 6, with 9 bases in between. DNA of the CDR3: TGTGCCAGCAGCCAAGCCCAGAGGAATGGCTACACCTTC. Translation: CASSQAQRNGYTF.

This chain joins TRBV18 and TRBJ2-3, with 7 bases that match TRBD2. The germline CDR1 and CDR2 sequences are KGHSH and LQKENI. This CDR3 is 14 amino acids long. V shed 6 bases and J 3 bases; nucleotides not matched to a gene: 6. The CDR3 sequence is CASSSGTGTDTQYF. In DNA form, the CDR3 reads TGTGCCAGCTCGAGCGGGACCGGTACAGATACGCAGTATTTT. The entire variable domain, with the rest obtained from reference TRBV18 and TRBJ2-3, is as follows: NAGVMQNPRHLVRRRGQEARLRCSPMKGHSHVYWYRQLPEEGLKFMVYLQKENIIDESGMPKERFSAEFPKEGPSILRIQQVVRGDSAAYFCASSSGTGTDTQYFGPGTRLTVL.

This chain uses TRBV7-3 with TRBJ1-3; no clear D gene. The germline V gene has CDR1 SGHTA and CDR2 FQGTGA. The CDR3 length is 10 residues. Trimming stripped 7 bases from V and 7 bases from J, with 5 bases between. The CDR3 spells CASTRNTIYF. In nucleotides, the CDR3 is TGTGCCAGCACCCGGAACACCATATATTTT.

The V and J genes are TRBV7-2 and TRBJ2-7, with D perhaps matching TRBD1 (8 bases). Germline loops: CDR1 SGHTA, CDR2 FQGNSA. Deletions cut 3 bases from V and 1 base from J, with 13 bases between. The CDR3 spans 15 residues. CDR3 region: CASSLYRGGSYEQYF. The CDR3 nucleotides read TGTGCCAGCAGCTTGTACAGGGGGGGGTCCTACGAGCAGTACTTC.

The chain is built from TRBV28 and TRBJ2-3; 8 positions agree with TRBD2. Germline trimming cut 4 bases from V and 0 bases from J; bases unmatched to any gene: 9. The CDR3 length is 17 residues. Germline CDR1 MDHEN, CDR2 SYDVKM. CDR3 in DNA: TGTGCCAGCAGTTCATCCAAACTAGCGGATAGCACAGATACGCAGTATTTT. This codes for CASSSSKLADSTDTQYF.

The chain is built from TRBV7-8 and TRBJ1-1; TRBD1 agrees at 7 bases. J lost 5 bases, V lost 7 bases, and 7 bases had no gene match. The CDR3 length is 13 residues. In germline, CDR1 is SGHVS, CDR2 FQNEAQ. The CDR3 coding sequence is TGTGCCAGCACTCCGACAGGGAGTACTGAAGCTTTCTTT. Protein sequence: CASTPTGSTEAFF.

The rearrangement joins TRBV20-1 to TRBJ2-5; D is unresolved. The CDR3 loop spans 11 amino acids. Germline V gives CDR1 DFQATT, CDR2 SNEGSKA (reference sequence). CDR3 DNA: TGCAGCTCGAGAGAACAAGAGACCCAGTACTTC. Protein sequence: CSSREQETQYF.

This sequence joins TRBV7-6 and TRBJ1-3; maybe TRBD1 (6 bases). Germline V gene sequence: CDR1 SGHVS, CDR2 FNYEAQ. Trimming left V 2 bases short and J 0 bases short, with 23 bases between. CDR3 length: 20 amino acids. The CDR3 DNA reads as TGTGCCAGCAGCTTAAGGGGATGGGGATGGACAGCAGACTCTGGAAACACCATATATTTT. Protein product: CASSLRGWGWTADSGNTIYF.

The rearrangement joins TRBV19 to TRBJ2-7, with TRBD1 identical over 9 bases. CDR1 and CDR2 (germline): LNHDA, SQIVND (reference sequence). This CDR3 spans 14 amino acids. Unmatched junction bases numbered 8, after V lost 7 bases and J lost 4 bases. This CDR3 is CASMGTGRDYEQYF. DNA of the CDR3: TGTGCCAGTATGGGGACAGGGCGGGATTACGAGCAGTACTTC.

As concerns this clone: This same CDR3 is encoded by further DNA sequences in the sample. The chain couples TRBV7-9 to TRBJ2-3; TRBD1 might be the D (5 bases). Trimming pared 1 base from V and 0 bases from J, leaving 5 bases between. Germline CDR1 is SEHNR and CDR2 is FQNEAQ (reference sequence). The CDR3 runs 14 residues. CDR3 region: CASSLEGSTDTQYF. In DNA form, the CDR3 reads TGTGCCAGCAGCTTAGAGGGGAGCACAGATACGCAGTATTTT.

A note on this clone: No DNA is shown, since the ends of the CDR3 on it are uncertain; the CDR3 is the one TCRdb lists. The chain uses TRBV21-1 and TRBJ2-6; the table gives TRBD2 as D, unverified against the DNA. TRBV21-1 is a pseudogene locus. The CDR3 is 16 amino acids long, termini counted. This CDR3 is CASSGPVGGGANVLTF.

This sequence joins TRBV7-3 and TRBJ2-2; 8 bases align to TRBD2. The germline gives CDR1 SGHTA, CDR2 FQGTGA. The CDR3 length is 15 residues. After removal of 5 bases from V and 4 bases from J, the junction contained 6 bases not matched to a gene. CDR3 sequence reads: CASSPGGGSTGELFF. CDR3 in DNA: TGTGCCAGCAGCCCCGGCGGGGGGTCCACCGGGGAGCTGTTTTTT.

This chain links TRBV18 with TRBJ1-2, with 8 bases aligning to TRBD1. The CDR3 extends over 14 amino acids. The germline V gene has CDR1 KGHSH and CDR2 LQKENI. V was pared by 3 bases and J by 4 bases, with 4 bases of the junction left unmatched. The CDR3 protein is CASSPEDRAYGYTF. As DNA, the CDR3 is TGTGCCAGCTCACCCGAGGACAGGGCCTATGGCTACACCTTC.

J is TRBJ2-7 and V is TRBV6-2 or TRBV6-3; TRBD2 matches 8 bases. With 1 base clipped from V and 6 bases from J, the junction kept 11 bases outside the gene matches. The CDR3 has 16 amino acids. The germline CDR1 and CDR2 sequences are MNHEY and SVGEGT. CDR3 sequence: CASSYYGTSPSAEQYF. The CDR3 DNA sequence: TGTGCCAGCAGTTACTACGGGACTAGTCCCTCGGCCGAGCAGTACTTC.

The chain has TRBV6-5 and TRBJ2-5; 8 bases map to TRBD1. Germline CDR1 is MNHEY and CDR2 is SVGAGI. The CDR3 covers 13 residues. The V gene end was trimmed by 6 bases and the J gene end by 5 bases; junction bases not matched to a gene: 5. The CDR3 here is CASRRTGIETQYF. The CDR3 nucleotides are TGTGCCAGCAGGCGGACAGGGATTGAGACCCAGTACTTC.

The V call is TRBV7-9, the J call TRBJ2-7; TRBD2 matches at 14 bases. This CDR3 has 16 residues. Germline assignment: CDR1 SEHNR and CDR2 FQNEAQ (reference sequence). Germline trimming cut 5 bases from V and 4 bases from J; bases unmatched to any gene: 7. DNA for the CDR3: TGTGCCAGCAGCCCGCCGACTAGCGGGAGGGCGTACGAGCAGTACTTC. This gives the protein CASSPPTSGRAYEQYF.

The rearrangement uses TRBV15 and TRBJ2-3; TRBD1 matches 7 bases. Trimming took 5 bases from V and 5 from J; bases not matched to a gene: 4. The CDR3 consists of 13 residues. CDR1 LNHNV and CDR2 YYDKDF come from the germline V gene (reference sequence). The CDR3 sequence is CATSLGGLDTQYF. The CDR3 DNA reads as TGTGCCACCAGCCTAGGGGGCCTAGATACGCAGTATTTT.

CDR3 in amino acids: CASSEPSGTGAYEQYF. As DNA, the CDR3 is TGTGCCAGCAGTGAACCCTCCGGGACAGGGGCCTACGAGCAGTACTTC. The J gene is TRBJ2-7, the V gene TRBV25-1; 10 bases match TRBD1. Trimming cost V 2 bases and J 2 bases; bases outside gene matches: 6. Germline CDR1 and CDR2: MGHDK and SYGVNS. The CDR3 covers 16 residues.

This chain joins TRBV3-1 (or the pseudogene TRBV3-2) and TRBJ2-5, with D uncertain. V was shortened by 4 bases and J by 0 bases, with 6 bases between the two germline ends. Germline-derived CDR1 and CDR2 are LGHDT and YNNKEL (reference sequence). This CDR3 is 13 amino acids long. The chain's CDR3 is CASSRDNQETQYF. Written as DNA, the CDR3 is TGTGCCAGCAGCCGCGACAACCAAGAGACCCAGTACTTC.

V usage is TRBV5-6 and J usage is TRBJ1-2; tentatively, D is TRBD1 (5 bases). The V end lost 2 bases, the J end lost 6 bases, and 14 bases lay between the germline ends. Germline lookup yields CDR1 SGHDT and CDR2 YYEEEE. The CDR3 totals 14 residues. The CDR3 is CASSLRGTVHGYTF. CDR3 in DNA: TGTGCCAGCAGCTTACGGGGGACGGTCCATGGCTACACCTTC.

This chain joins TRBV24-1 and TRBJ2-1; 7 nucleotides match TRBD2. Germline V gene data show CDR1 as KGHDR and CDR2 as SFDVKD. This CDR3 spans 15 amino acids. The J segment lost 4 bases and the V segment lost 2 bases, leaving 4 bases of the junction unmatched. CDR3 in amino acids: CATSDSASGYNEQFF. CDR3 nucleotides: TGTGCCACCAGTGATTCGGCTAGCGGATACAATGAGCAGTTCTTC.

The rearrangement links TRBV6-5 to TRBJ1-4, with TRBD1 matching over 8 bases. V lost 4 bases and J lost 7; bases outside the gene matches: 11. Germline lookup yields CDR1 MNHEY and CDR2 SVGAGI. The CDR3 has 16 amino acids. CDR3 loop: CASSWSLLGTGEKLFF. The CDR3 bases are TGTGCCAGCAGTTGGTCCCTTCTCGGGACAGGTGAAAAACTGTTTTTT.

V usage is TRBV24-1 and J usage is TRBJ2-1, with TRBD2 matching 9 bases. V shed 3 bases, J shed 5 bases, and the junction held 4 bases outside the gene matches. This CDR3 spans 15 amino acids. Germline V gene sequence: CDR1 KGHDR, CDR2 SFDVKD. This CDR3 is CATSDPGLANNEQFF. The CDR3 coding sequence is TGTGCCACCAGTGATCCAGGACTAGCGAACAATGAGCAGTTCTTC.

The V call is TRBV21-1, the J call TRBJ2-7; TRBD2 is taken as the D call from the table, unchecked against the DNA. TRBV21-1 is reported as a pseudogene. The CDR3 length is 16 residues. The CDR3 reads CASSKGPRGGRSEQYF. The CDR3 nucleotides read TGTGCCAGCAGCAAGGGGCCTCGGGGGGGCAGGAGCGAGCAGTACTTC.